Listed below are T cell receptor beta chains from one sample, sequenced in a study of blood T cell repertoires in COVID-19. Assay: immunoSEQ multiplex PCR; the TCRdb copy retains only in-frame clones and omits some. The profile covers tens of thousands of clones, with 70% to 90% appearing a single time and about 4.5% taken by the ten largest. The sequenced material came from peripheral blood. The receptors were gathered from a man between 60 and 70 years old with acute or convalescent COVID-19. Both conserved end residues are part of each CDR3. The D gene is left open where the match is weak. Clone size is stated in some rows and not others, as once, few, many or a class when expanded.

size	V	D	J	DNA	CDR3
NA	TRBV4-1	NA	TRBJ2-1	TGCGCCAGCAGCCCCCTTAACTTGAACAATGAGCAGTTCTTC	CASSPLNLNNEQFF
NA	TRBV7-8	NA	TRBJ1-5	TGTGCCAGCAGCTTGTCCTGGAGGTCGGGGCAGCCCCAGCATTTT	CASSLSWRSGQPQHF
NA	TRBV10-1	TRBD1	TRBJ2-2	TGCGCCAGCAGTGCCCTGACAGGGGGGAACACCGGGGAGCTGTTTTTT	CASSALTGGNTGELFF
NA	TRBV7-8	TRBD2	TRBJ2-4	TGTGCCAGCAGTCGCGCGCTAGCGGGGGGGCTGTTGGCCAAAAACATTCAGTACTTC	CASSRALAGGLLAKNIQYF
NA	TRBV6-5	NA	TRBJ2-7	TGTGCCAGCGGGGAGGACAGGACAAACTCCTACGAGCAGTACTTC	CASGEDRTNSYEQYF
NA	TRBV14	TRBD2	TRBJ2-5	TGTGCCAGCAGCCATTGGACTAGCGGGGGGGAAAAGACCCAGTACTTC	CASSHWTSGGEKTQYF
NA	TRBV7-2	NA	TRBJ1-5	TGTGCCAGCAGTCGTGGAGGGTTAAAGCAGCCCCAGCATTTT	CASSRGGLKQPQHF
NA	TRBV25-1	TRBD1	TRBJ1-1	TGTGCCAGCAGTGAGCCCACAGGGGGCGCTGAAGCTTTCTTT	CASSEPTGGAEAFF
medium-sized	TRBV9	NA	TRBJ2-3	TGTGCCAGCAGCGTAGAGGGTGGCAGGGATTTCACAGATACGCAGTATTTT	CASSVEGGRDFTDTQYF
NA	TRBV7-9	TRBD1	TRBJ1-2	TGTGCCAGCAGCCCCCGACAGGGCGGCTATGGCTACACCTTC	CASSPRQGGYGYTF
NA	TRBV27	NA	TRBJ2-2	TGTGCCAGCAGTTTCCGGCAGGGATATCTATTCGGGTTTTCCGGGGAGCTGTTTTTT	CASSFRQGYLFGFSGELFF